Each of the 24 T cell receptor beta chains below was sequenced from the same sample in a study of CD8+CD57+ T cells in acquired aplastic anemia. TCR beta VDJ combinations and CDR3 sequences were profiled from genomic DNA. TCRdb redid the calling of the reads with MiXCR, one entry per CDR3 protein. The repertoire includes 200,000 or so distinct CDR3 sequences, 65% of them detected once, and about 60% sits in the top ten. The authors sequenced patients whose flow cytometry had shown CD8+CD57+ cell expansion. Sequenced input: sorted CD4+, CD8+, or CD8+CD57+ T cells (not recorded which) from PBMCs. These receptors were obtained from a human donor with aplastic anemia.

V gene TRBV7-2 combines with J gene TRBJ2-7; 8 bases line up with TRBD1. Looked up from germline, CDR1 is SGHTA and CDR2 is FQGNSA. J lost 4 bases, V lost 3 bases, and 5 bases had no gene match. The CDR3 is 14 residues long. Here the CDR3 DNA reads TGTGCCAGCAGCTTCGACAGGGGATTGTACGAGCAGTACTTC. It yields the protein CASSFDRGLYEQYF. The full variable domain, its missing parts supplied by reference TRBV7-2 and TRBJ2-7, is GAGVSQSPSNKVTEKGKDVELRCDPISGHTALYWYRQSLGQGLEFLIYFQGNSAPDKSGLPSDRFSAERTGGSVSTLTIQRTQQEDSAVYLCASSFDRGLYEQYFGPGTRLTVT.

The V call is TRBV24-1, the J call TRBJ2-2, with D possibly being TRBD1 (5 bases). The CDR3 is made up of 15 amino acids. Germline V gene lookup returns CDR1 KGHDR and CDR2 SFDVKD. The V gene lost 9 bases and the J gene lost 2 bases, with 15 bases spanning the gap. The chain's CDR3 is CATSKGRANTGELFF. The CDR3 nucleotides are TGTGCCACCTCTAAGGGCAGGGCCAACACCGGGGAGCTGTTTTTT.

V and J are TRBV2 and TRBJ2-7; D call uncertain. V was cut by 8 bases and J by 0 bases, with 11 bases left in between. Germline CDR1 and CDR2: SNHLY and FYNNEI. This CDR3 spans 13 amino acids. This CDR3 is CASVGGSSYEQYF. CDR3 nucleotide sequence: TGTGCCAGCGTTGGCGGATCCTCCTACGAGCAGTACTTC.

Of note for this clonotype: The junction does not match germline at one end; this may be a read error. CDR3 region: CAGSPGGQSYEQYF. CDR3 sequence (DNA): TGTGCCGGCAGCCCAGGGGGTCAATCCTACGAGCAGTACTTC. The rearrangement joins TRBV9 to TRBJ2-7; 7 bases align to TRBD1. This CDR3 comprises 14 residues. Germline V CDR1 and CDR2: SGDLS, YYNGEE.

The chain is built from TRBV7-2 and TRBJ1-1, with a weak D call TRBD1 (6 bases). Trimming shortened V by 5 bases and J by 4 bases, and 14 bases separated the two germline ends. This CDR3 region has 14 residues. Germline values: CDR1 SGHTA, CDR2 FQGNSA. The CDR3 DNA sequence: TGTGCCAGCAGCCAACAGGGACGGGCCACTGAAGCTTTCTTT. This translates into CASSQQGRATEAFF.

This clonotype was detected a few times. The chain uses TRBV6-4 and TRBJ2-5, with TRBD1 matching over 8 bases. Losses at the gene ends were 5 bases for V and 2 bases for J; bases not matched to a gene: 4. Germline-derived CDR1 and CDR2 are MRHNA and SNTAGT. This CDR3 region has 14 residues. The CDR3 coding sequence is TGTGCCAGCAGTCCGACAGGGGAACAAGAGACCCAGTACTTC. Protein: CASSPTGEQETQYF.

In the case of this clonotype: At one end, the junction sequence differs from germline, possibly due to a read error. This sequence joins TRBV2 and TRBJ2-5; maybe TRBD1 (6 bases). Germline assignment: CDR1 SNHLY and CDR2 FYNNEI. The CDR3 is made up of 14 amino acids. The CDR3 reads CASSLSRGLETQYF. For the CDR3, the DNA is TGCGCCAGCAGCTTAAGCAGGGGTTTGGAGACCCAGTACTTC.

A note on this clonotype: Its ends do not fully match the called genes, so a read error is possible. CDR3: CASSLGQSTNTQYF. CDR3 in DNA: TGTGCCAGCAGCTTGGGGCAGAGCACAAATACGCAGTATTTT. The chain uses TRBV5-8 and TRBJ2-3; D is unresolved. The length of the CDR3 is 14 residues. Germline CDR1 and CDR2: SGHTS and YDEGEE.

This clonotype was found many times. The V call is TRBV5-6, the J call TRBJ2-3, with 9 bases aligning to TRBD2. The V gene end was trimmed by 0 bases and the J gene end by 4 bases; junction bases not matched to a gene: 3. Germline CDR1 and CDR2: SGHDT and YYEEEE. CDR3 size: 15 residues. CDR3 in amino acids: CASSLGGGAADTQYF. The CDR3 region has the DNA TGTGCCAGCAGCTTGGGCGGGGGGGCCGCAGATACGCAGTATTTT.

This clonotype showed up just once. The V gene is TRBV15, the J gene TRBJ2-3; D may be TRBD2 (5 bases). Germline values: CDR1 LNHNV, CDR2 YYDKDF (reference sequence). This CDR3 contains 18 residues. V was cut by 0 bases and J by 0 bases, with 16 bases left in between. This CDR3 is CATSRDLWGVPSTDTQYF. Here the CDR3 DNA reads TGTGCCACCAGCAGAGATCTCTGGGGAGTTCCTAGCACAGATACGCAGTATTTT.

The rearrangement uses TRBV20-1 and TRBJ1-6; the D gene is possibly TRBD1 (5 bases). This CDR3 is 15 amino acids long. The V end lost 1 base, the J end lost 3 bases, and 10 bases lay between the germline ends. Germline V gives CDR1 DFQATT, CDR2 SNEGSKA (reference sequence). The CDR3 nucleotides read TGCAGTGCTAGAGGGGGCAGCGACTATAATTCACCCCTCCACTTT. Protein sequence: CSARGGSDYNSPLHF.

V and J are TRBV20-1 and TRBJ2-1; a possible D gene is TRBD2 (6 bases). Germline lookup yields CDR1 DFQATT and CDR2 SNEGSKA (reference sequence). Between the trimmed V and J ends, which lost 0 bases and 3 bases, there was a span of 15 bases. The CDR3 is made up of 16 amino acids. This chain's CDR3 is CSARDHRWGVYNEQFF. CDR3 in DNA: TGCAGTGCTAGAGATCATAGGTGGGGGGTCTACAATGAGCAGTTCTTC.

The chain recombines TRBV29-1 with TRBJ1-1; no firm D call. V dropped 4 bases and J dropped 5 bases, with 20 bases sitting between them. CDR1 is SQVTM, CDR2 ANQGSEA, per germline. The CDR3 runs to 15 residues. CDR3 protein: CSVASQVRRETEAFF. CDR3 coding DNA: TGCAGCGTTGCCTCCCAGGTCAGGCGGGAGACTGAAGCTTTCTTT. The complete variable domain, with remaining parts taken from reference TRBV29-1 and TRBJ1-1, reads SAVISQKPSRDICQRGTSLTIQCQVDSQVTMMFWYRQQPGQSLTLIATANQGSEATYESGFVIDKFPISRPNLTFSTLTVSNMSPEDSSIYLCSVASQVRRETEAFFGQGTRLTVV.

CDR3 sequence (DNA): TGTGCCAGCAGTAGCTCGCCACAGGGGGCCTATGGCTACACCTTC. Protein sequence: CASSSSPQGAYGYTF. V gene TRBV6-2 or TRBV6-3 combines with J gene TRBJ1-2; 9 nucleotides agree with TRBD1. The CDR3 spans 15 residues. Per the germline V gene, CDR1 is MNHEY and CDR2 is SVGEGT. The V segment lost 5 bases and the J segment 4 bases; nucleotides outside the gene matches: 8.

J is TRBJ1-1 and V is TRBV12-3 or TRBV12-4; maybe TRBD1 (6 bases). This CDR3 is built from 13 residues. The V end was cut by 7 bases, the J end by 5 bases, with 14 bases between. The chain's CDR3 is CASTQQGSTEAFF. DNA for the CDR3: TGTGCCAGCACCCAACAGGGATCTACTGAAGCTTTCTTT.

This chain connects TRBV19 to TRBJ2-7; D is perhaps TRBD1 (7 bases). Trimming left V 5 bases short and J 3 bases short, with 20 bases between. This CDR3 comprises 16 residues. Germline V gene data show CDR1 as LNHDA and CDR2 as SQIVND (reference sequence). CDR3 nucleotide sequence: TGTGCCAGTAGTTTAGGCGGGACAGACGAGCACTACGAGCAGTACTTC. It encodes CASSLGGTDEHYEQYF. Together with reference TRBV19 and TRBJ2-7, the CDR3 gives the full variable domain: DGGITQSPKYLFRKEGQNVTLSCEQNLNHDAMYWYRQDPGQGLRLIYYSQIVNDFQKGDIAEGYSVSREKKESFPLTVTSAQKNPTAFYLCASSLGGTDEHYEQYFGPGTRLTVT.

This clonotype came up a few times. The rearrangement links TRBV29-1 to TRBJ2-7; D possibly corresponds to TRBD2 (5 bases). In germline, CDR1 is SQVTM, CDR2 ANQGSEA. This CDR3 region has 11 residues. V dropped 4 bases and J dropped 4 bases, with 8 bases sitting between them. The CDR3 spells CSVVGDYEQYF. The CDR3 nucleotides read TGCAGCGTTGTGGGAGATTACGAGCAGTACTTC.

CDR3 in amino acids: CASSLDNGEQYF. The CDR3 DNA follows: TGTGCCAGCAGCTTGGACAATGGCGAGCAGTACTTC. The chain combines TRBV5-4 with TRBJ2-7; D not certain. Trimming cost V 0 bases and J 6 bases, with 7 bases left between them. The CDR3 totals 12 residues. The germline gives CDR1 SGHNT, CDR2 YYREEE (reference sequence).

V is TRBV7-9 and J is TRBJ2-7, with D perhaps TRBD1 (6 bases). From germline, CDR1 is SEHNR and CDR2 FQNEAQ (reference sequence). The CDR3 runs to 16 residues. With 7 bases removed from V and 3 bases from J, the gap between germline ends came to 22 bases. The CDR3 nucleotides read TGTGCCAGCACCTCCGACGAACAGGGACACAACTACGAGCAGTACTTC. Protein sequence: CASTSDEQGHNYEQYF.

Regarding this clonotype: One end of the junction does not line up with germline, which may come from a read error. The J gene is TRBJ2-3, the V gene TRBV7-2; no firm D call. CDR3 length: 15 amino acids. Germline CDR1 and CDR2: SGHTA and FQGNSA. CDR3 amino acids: CASSLAARSTDTQYF. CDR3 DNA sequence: TGTGCCAGCAGCTTAGCGGCGAGGAGCACAGACACGCAGTATTTT.

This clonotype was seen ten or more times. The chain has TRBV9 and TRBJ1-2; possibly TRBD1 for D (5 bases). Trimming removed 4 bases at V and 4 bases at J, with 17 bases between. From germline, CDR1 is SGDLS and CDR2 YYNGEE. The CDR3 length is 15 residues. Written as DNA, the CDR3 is TGTGCCAGCAGCCCCCAGGACTGGGGGTCCTATGGCTACACCTTC. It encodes CASSPQDWGSYGYTF.

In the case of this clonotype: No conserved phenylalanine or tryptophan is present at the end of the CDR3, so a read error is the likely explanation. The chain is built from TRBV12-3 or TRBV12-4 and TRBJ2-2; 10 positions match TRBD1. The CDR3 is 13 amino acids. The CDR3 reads CATGQGNTGGLFL. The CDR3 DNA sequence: TGTGCCACGGGACAGGGGAACACCGGGGGGCTGTTTCTT.

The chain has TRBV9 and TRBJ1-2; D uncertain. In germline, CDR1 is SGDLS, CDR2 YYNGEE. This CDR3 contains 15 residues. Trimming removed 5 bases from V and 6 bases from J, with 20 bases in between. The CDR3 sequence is CASSGLVSETNGYTF. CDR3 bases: TGTGCCAGCAGTGGATTAGTGTCCGAAACTAATGGCTACACCTTC.

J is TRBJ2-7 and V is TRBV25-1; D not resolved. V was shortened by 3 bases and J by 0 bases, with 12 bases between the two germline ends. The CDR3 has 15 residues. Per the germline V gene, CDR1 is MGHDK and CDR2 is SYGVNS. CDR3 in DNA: TGTGCCAGCAGTGACGCGCACTGGACCTCCTACGAGCAGTACTTC. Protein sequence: CASSDAHWTSYEQYF.